The 24 T cell receptor beta chains presented below share a single source sample, sequenced in a study of T cell changes during pregnancy in multiple sclerosis. Measured with immunoSEQ multiplex PCR; TCRdb has only the in-frame clones, and not every one. The table records tens of thousands of clones, approximately 92% of them present only once. Source: peripheral blood, taken in the third trimester of pregnancy. The receptors originated from a female donor with multiple sclerosis, enrolled in a pregnancy study.

V usage is TRBV11-2 and J usage is TRBJ1-5, with 9 bases aligning to TRBD1. This CDR3 region has 15 residues. Germline V gives CDR1 SGHAT, CDR2 FQNNGV. V lost 5 bases to trimming and J lost 1 base; unmatched junction nucleotides: 3. Here the CDR3 DNA reads TGTGCCAGCAGCAGGGGGACAGGGAGCAATCAGCCCCAGCATTTT. Translated, it gives CASSRGTGSNQPQHF. Supplemented by reference TRBV11-2 and TRBJ1-5, the full variable domain reads EAGVAQSPRYKIIEKRQSVAFWCNPISGHATLYWYQQILGQGPKLLIQFQNNGVVDDSQLPKDRFSAERLKGVDSTLKIQPAKLEDSAVYLCASSRGTGSNQPQHFGDGTRLSIL.

The rearrangement uses TRBV25-1 and TRBJ1-2; 10 nucleotides match TRBD1. Germline V gene sequence: CDR1 MGHDK, CDR2 SYGVNS. V lost 4 bases, J lost 6 bases, and 2 bases stayed unmatched. The CDR3 is 13 residues long. This CDR3 reads CASSGTGGNGYTF. For the CDR3, the DNA is TGTGCCAGCAGTGGGACAGGGGGTAATGGCTACACCTTC.

The chain combines TRBV4-2 with TRBJ2-1; D may be TRBD2 (5 bases). V lost 0 bases, J lost 0 bases, and 9 bases lay in between. The germline V gene encodes CDR1 LGHNA and CDR2 YNFKEQ. This CDR3 is 16 amino acids long. The CDR3 here is CASSQDMGSSYNEQFF. For the CDR3, the DNA is TGTGCCAGCAGCCAAGATATGGGGAGCTCCTACAATGAGCAGTTCTTC.

The chain has TRBV19 and TRBJ2-7, with 7 bases lining up with TRBD2. The CDR3 loop spans 13 amino acids. CDR1 and CDR2 (germline): LNHDA, SQIVND (reference sequence). V shed 5 bases and J 3 bases; nucleotides not matched to a gene: 4. The CDR3 spells CASSPSGGYEQYF. The CDR3 DNA follows: TGTGCCAGTAGTCCTAGCGGAGGCTACGAGCAGTACTTC.

The V and J genes are TRBV29-1 and TRBJ1-5, with D maybe TRBD1 (6 bases). V dropped 4 bases and J dropped 3 bases, with 13 bases sitting between them. This CDR3 contains 14 residues. CDR1 is SQVTM and CDR2 is ANQGSEA in the germline V gene. The CDR3 sequence: CSVGHDRTNQPQHF. In DNA form, the CDR3 reads TGCAGCGTTGGGCACGACAGGACCAATCAGCCCCAGCATTTT.

The V gene is TRBV30, the J gene TRBJ2-3; possibly TRBD2 for D (6 bases). The CDR3 has 11 residues. V was clipped by 3 bases and J by 10 bases, with 11 bases between them. Per the germline V gene, CDR1 is GTSNPN and CDR2 is SVGIG (reference sequence). CDR3 in DNA: TGTGCCTGGAGCGGGGGATCACCGCAGTATTTT. It codes for CAWSGGSPQYF.

The rearrangement links TRBV29-1 to TRBJ2-3; maybe TRBD1 (6 bases). CDR3 length equals 13 residues. Trimming pared 4 bases from V and 5 bases from J, leaving 13 bases between. Germline V gives CDR1 SQVTM, CDR2 ANQGSEA. Written as DNA, the CDR3 is TGCAGCGTTGGGAAGGGGGTTAAAGATACGCAGTATTTT. It specifies CSVGKGVKDTQYF.

The chain has TRBV7-3 and TRBJ2-3; TRBD2 matches at 9 bases. This CDR3 has 16 amino acids. CDR1 SGHTA and CDR2 FQGTGA come from the germline V gene. Losses at the gene ends were 5 bases for V and 4 bases for J; bases not matched to a gene: 10. DNA for the CDR3: TGTGCCAGCAGCACCCCAGGAGCGGGAGGCCCAGATACGCAGTATTTT. This sequence encodes CASSTPGAGGPDTQYF.

The chain links TRBV18 to TRBJ2-7, with 14 bases fitting TRBD2. Germline loops: CDR1 KGHSH, CDR2 LQKENI. CDR3 size: 17 residues. J lost 1 base, V lost 5 bases, and 7 bases had no gene match. The CDR3 sequence is CASSTGTSGSWSYEQYF. The CDR3 DNA reads as TGTGCCAGCTCAACCGGGACTAGCGGGAGTTGGTCCTACGAGCAGTACTTC.

The chain employs TRBV7-3 and TRBJ2-1; 12 bases map to TRBD2. CDR3 length: 21 residues. The V segment lost 4 bases and the J segment 9 bases; nucleotides outside the gene matches: 25. Germline V gene lookup returns CDR1 SGHTA and CDR2 FQGTGA. The CDR3 spells CASSSITMTSGRIPPRSEQFF. The CDR3 DNA sequence: TGTGCCAGCAGCTCAATTACCATGACTAGCGGGAGAATCCCCCCTCGGAGTGAGCAGTTCTTC.

V and J are TRBV2 and TRBJ2-3, with 11 bases lining up with TRBD1. The CDR3 sequence is 19 residues long. V trimming: 8 bases; J trimming: 1 base; junction bases outside the gene matches: 17. CDR1 is SNHLY and CDR2 is FYNNEI in the germline V gene. The CDR3: CASESGTGGPWRGTDTQYF. The DNA of the CDR3 is TGTGCCAGCGAATCGGGGACAGGGGGTCCGTGGCGGGGCACAGATACGCAGTATTTT.

The table lists this clone with a count of one. V is TRBV19 and J is TRBJ2-3; 7 positions agree with TRBD1. CDR1 is LNHDA and CDR2 is SQIVND in the germline V gene (reference sequence). After removal of 10 bases from V and 6 bases from J, the junction contained 16 bases not matched to a gene. This CDR3 contains 15 residues. CDR3 DNA: TGTGCCACCTCAATTTGGGTAGGGGGCGAGGATACGCAGTATTTT. Translating it yields CATSIWVGGEDTQYF.

On this clone itself: Within the sample, other DNA sequences also encode this same CDR3. This chain connects TRBV7-2 to TRBJ2-5; 15 nucleotides agree with TRBD2. This CDR3 contains 16 residues. Germline-derived CDR1 and CDR2 are SGHTA and FQGNSA. The V and J ends lost 4 bases and 1 base, in that order; junction bases with no gene match: 1. The CDR3: CASSSGLAGGQETQYF. CDR3 bases: TGTGCCAGCAGCTCGGGACTAGCGGGGGGCCAAGAGACCCAGTACTTC.

The chain uses TRBV30 and TRBJ1-2; D is ambiguous. The CDR3 sequence is 11 residues long. Trimming stripped 5 bases from V and 8 bases from J, with 12 bases between. Germline loops: CDR1 GTSNPN, CDR2 SVGIG (reference sequence). In nucleotides, the CDR3 is TGTGCCTGGGACGACCGGAGCGGCTACACCTTC. Protein sequence: CAWDDRSGYTF.

V usage is TRBV7-2 and J usage is TRBJ2-1; D possibly corresponds to TRBD1 (6 bases). V was trimmed by 2 bases and J by 2 bases, leaving 13 bases between them. Per germline, CDR1 SGHTA and CDR2 FQGNSA. The CDR3 contains 16 residues. CDR3 residues: CASSLLQGVPYNEQFF. CDR3 DNA: TGTGCCAGCAGCTTACTACAGGGTGTCCCCTACAATGAGCAGTTCTTC.

This clone has a handful of counts. This sequence joins TRBV25-1 and TRBJ2-1; 11 positions agree with TRBD2. V gave up 3 bases and J gave up 8 bases; unmatched junction bases: 9. The germline CDR1 and CDR2 sequences are MGHDK and SYGVNS. The CDR3 covers 16 residues. The CDR3 sequence is CASSDRSGRAGDEQFF. CDR3 nucleotide sequence: TGTGCCAGCAGTGACCGTAGCGGGAGGGCCGGGGATGAGCAGTTCTTC.

As for this clone: A read error may account for a junction end that differs from germline. The chain has TRBV28 and TRBJ2-1; 12 nucleotides match TRBD2. The CDR3 is made up of 15 amino acids. Germline lookup yields CDR1 MDHEN and CDR2 SYDVKM. The CDR3 sequence: CASSLWTSGNTEQFF. The CDR3 DNA reads as TGTGCCAGCAGTCTATGGACTAGCGGGAACACGGAGCAGTTCTTC.

The chain is built from TRBV6-5 and TRBJ2-1, with 15 bases aligning to TRBD2. Germline CDR1 reads MNHEY; CDR2 reads SVGAGI. The CDR3 totals 16 residues. V lost 2 bases and J lost 8; bases outside the gene matches: 4. The CDR3 loop is CASSYAGTSGGYEQFF. The CDR3 DNA sequence: TGTGCCAGCAGTTACGCTGGGACTAGCGGGGGGTATGAGCAGTTCTTC.

This clone appeared once. This chain connects TRBV7-2 to TRBJ1-3; 7 nucleotides align to TRBD1. With V trimmed by 5 bases and J by 3 bases, 10 bases remained unmatched. This CDR3 region has 16 residues. CDR1 is SGHTA and CDR2 is FQGNSA in the germline V gene. The DNA for the CDR3 is TGTGCCAGCAGCGACTCCGGGACAGTCGTTGGAAACACCATATATTTT. Protein: CASSDSGTVVGNTIYF.

The chain combines TRBV5-1 with TRBJ1-2; perhaps TRBD1 as D (5 bases). The V and J ends lost 0 bases and 2 bases respectively, with 14 bases between them. The germline V gene has CDR1 SGHRS and CDR2 YFSETQ. This CDR3 region has 16 residues. CDR3 loop: CASSLADRGLNYGYTF. CDR3 nucleotide sequence: TGCGCCAGCAGCTTGGCAGATCGGGGGTTGAACTATGGCTACACCTTC. Based on the CDR3 plus reference TRBV5-1 and TRBJ1-2, the full variable domain is KAGVTQTPRYLIKTRGQQVTLSCSPISGHRSVSWYQQTPGQGLQFLFEYFSETQRNKGNFPGRFSGRQFSNSRSEMNVSTLELGDSALYLCASSLADRGLNYGYTFGSGTRLTVV.

V gene TRBV11-1 combines with J gene TRBJ2-7; no clear D. Between the trimmed V and J ends, which lost 4 bases and 6 bases, there was a span of 10 bases. From germline, CDR1 is SGHAT and CDR2 FQDESV (reference sequence). The CDR3 has 12 amino acids. The CDR3 loop reads CASSSLRVEQYF. The CDR3 DNA reads as TGTGCCAGCAGCTCCTTGAGAGTCGAGCAGTACTTC.

The V and J genes are TRBV19 and TRBJ1-5; perhaps TRBD1 as D (5 bases). The CDR3 is 14 amino acids. From germline, CDR1 is LNHDA and CDR2 SQIVND (reference sequence). V lost 7 bases and J 2 bases, leaving 12 bases between the germline ends. CDR3 bases: TGTGCCAGTACGCTCGGGGGGGGCAATCAGCCCCAGCATTTT. Its translation is CASTLGGGNQPQHF. The variable domain in full, with the rest retrieved from reference TRBV19 and TRBJ1-5, is DGGITQSPKYLFRKEGQNVTLSCEQNLNHDAMYWYRQDPGQGLRLIYYSQIVNDFQKGDIAEGYSVSREKKESFPLTVTSAQKNPTAFYLCASTLGGGNQPQHFGDGTRLSIL.

This chain links TRBV10-1 with TRBJ2-7; 9 nucleotides align to TRBD2. CDR1 WNHNN and CDR2 SYGVQD come from the germline V gene (reference sequence). CDR3 length: 17 amino acids. The V and J ends lost 6 bases and 3 bases, in that order; junction bases with no gene match: 15. The CDR3, as DNA: TGCGCCAGCAGGATTGTTCCCCCGGGACTAGCCGACTACGAGCAGTACTTC. Protein sequence: CASRIVPPGLADYEQYF.

The chain couples TRBV18 to TRBJ2-7; no reliable D call. Germline V CDR1 and CDR2: KGHSH, LQKENI. The CDR3 spans 13 residues. Between the trimmed V and J ends, which lost 0 bases and 3 bases, there was a span of 6 bases. The CDR3 reads CASSPPNSYEQYF. The CDR3 region has the DNA TGTGCCAGCTCACCACCGAACAGCTACGAGCAGTACTTC.